The 11 T cell receptor beta chains reported below all come from one sample, sequenced in a study of regulatory T cells in long-lasting Graves disease. Time point specified: newly diagnosed GD, antithyroid drugs for less than 3 months. TCR sequences were obtained from RNA taken from PBMCs. Both iRepertoire HTBI primers and Arm-PCR of CDR3 regions were used to build the TCR beta libraries. Each CDR3 protein gets one entry after TCRdb re-called the multiplex PCR reads with MiXCR. The repertoire holds 300,000 to 450,000 distinct CDR3 sequences, 15% to 18% seen once, with around a fifth in the top ten. Sequenced here: peripheral blood mononuclear cells (PBMCs), sampled at new diagnosis, from a patient treated with antithyroid drugs. The receptors derive from a female donor with Graves disease.

This clonotype has a handful of counts. Sequence at one end of the junction differs from germline and may be a read error. The chain employs TRBV2 and TRBJ2-2, with 11 positions matching TRBD1. The length of the CDR3 is 14 residues. Germline V CDR1 and CDR2: SNHLY, FYNNEI. CDR3 nucleotide sequence: TGTGCCAGCTGGGACAGGGGGTTCACCGGGGGGCTGTTTTTT. Protein product: CASWDRGFTGGLFF. Full variable domain (remainder filled in from reference TRBV2 and TRBJ2-2): EPEVTQTPSHQVTQMGQEVILRCVPISNHLYFYWYRQILGQKVEFLVSFYNNEISEKSEIFDDQFSVERPDGSNFTLKIRSTKLEDSAMYFCASWDRGFTGGLFFGEGSRLTVL.

This clonotype was seen many times. V and J are TRBV28 and TRBJ2-2, with 7 bases lining up with TRBD1. CDR1 and CDR2 (germline): MDHEN, SYDVKM. V lost 5 bases and J lost 4; bases outside the gene matches: 7. The CDR3 spans 15 residues. The CDR3: CASSTEQGVTGELFF. Here the CDR3 DNA reads TGTGCCAGCAGTACTGAGCAGGGGGTCACCGGGGAGCTGTTTTTT.

The sample holds many counts of this clonotype. CDR3 DNA sequence: TGTGCCTGGACGGCTACCTACGAGCAGTACTTC. Protein: CAWTATYEQYF. V usage is TRBV30 and J usage is TRBJ2-7; D gene ambiguous. Germline V gives CDR1 GTSNPN, CDR2 SVGIG (reference sequence). V was pared by 4 bases and J by 2 bases, with 6 bases between. The CDR3 covers 11 residues. The full variable domain, completed using reference TRBV30 and TRBJ2-7, is SQTIHQWPATLVQPVGSPLSLECTVEGTSNPNLYWYRQAAGRGLQLLFYSVGIGQISSEVPQNLSASRPQDRQFILSSKKLLLSDSGFYLCAWTATYEQYFGPGTRLTVT.

This clonotype occurred many times. Mismatch with germline at one junction end may stem from a read error. V usage is TRBV6-9 and J usage is TRBJ1-1; no reliable D call. The CDR3 extends over 12 amino acids. Germline-derived CDR1 and CDR2 are MNHGY and SVAAGI. The CDR3 region is CASSYGGFETFF. Here the CDR3 DNA reads TGTGCCAGCAGTTACGGTGGGTTTGAAACTTTCTTT.

This clonotype was seen many times. The V and J genes are TRBV15 and TRBJ1-4; possible D gene TRBD1, 6 bases. This CDR3 has 15 residues. Trimming removed 5 bases from V and 0 bases from J, with 10 bases in between. Germline lookup yields CDR1 LNHNV and CDR2 YYDKDF (reference sequence). The CDR3 is CATSRGGATNEKLFF. The CDR3 region has the DNA TGTGCCACCAGCCGAGGGGGGGCAACTAATGAAAAACTGTTTTTT. Together with reference TRBV15 and TRBJ1-4, the CDR3 gives the full variable domain: DAMVIQNPRYQVTQFGKPVTLSCSQTLNHNVMYWYQQKSSQAPKLLFHYYDKDFNNEADTPDNFQSRRPNTSFCFLDIRSPGLGDTAMYLCATSRGGATNEKLFFGSGTQLSVL.

This clonotype showed up many times. The chain combines TRBV12-3 or TRBV12-4 with TRBJ1-5; maybe TRBD1 (5 bases). V was cut by 4 bases and J by 5 bases, with 15 bases left in between. The CDR3 consists of 15 residues. CDR3 in DNA: TGTGCCAGCAGTTCCACCTCCGGGGCCTATCAGCCCCAGCATTTT. It is translated as CASSSTSGAYQPQHF.

This clonotype came up many times. The genes are TRBV12-3 or TRBV12-4 and TRBJ1-6, with D hard to call. The CDR3 contains 14 residues. Trimming removed 4 bases from V and 7 bases from J, with 11 bases in between. The CDR3 region is CASSSDLTNSPLHF. The CDR3 coding sequence is TGTGCCAGCAGTTCAGACTTAACGAATTCACCCCTCCACTTT.

This clonotype was seen at least ten times. The chain carries TRBV28 and TRBJ2-7; possibly TRBD1 for D (5 bases). Germline-derived CDR1 and CDR2 are MDHEN and SYDVKM. The length of the CDR3 is 16 residues. V shed 4 bases and J shed 4 bases, with 20 bases lying between them. CDR3 region: CASSSTLSRVAYEQYF. The CDR3 coding sequence is TGTGCCAGCAGTTCCACCCTCAGCAGGGTGGCGTACGAGCAGTACTTC.

This clonotype was seen ten or more times. V gene TRBV29-1 combines with J gene TRBJ2-5; D might be TRBD2 (6 bases). The germline CDR1 and CDR2 sequences are SQVTM and ANQGSEA. The germline V and J ends were trimmed by 4 bases and 0 bases, with 12 bases remaining between them. The CDR3 extends over 14 amino acids. CDR3 in DNA: TGCAGCGTTGCGGGCGCTAGCGACCAAGAGACCCAGTACTTC. This encodes CSVAGASDQETQYF.

This clonotype has a count of ten or more. The V and J genes are TRBV9 and TRBJ1-2; tentatively, D is TRBD1 (5 bases). The CDR3 runs 14 residues. V was trimmed by 4 bases and J by 8 bases, leaving 18 bases between them. Germline V gene lookup returns CDR1 SGDLS and CDR2 YYNGEE. The chain's CDR3 is CASSPADSRRGYTF. The DNA for the CDR3 is TGTGCCAGCAGCCCCGCAGACAGCCGTAGAGGCTACACCTTC.

The sample holds many counts of this clonotype. V and J are TRBV29-1 and TRBJ2-1; 11 bases are a match to TRBD1. Trimming cost V 3 bases and J 5 bases; bases outside gene matches: 6. Germline assignment: CDR1 SQVTM and CDR2 ANQGSEA. The CDR3 covers 15 residues. The CDR3 region is CSVERDRGINNEQFF. CDR3 nucleotide sequence: TGCAGCGTTGAGAGGGACAGGGGGATTAACAATGAGCAGTTCTTC.